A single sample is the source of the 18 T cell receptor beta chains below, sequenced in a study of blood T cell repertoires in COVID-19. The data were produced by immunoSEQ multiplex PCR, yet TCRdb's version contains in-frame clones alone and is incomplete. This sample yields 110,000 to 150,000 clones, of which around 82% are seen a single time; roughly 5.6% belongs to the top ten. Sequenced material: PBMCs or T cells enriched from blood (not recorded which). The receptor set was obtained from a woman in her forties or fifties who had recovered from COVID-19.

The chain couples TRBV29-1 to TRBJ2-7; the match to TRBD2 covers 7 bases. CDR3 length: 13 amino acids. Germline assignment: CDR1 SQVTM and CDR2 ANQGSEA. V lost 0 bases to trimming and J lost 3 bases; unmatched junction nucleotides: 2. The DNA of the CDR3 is TGCAGCGTTGAAGACGGGGGGAGCTACGAGCAGTACTTC. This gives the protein CSVEDGGSYEQYF.

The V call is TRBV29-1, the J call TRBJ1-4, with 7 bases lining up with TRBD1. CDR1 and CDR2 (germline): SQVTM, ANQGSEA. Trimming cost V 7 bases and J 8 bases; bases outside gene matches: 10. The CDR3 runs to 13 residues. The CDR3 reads CSAYFDREEKLFF. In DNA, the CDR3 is TGCAGCGCCTACTTTGACAGGGAGGAAAAACTGTTTTTT.

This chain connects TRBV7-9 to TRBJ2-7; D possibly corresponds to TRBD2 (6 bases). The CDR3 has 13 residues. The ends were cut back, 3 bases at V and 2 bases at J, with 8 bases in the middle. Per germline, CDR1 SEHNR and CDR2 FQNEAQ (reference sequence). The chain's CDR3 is CASSLGGTYEQYF. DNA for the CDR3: TGTGCCAGCAGCTTGGGCGGGACCTACGAGCAGTACTTC.

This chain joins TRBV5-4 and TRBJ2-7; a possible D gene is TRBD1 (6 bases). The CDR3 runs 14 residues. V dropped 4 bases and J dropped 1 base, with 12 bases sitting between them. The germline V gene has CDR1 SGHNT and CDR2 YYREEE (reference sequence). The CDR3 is CASSTRDMSYEQYF. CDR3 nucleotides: TGTGCCAGCAGCACCCGGGACATGTCCTACGAGCAGTACTTC.

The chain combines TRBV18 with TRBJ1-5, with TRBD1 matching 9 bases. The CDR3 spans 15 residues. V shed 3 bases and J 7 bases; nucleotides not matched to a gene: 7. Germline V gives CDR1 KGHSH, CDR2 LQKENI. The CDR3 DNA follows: TGTGCCAGCTCACCTCCGGGACAGGGAAACCAGCCCCAGCATTTT. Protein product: CASSPPGQGNQPQHF.

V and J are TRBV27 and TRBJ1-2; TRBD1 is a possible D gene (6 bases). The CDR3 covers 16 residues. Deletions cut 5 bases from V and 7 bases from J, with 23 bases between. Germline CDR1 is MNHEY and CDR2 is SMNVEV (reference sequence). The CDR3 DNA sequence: TGTGCCAGCAGTAGAGGGACAAGCAGCCCATTAGGTGGCTACACCTTC. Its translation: CASSRGTSSPLGGYTF.

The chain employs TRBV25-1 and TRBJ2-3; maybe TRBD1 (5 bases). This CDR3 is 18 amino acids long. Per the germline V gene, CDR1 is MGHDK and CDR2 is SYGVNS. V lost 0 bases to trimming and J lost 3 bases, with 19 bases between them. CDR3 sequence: CASSEYILGRDGTDTQYF. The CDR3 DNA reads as TGTGCCAGCAGTGAATATATATTAGGCAGGGATGGGACAGATACGCAGTATTTT.

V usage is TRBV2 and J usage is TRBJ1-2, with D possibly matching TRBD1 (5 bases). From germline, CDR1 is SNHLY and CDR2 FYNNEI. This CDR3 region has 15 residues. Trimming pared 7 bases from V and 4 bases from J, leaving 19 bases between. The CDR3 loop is CASNYLGGKGYGYTF. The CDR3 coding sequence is TGTGCCAGCAACTACTTGGGGGGGAAAGGCTATGGCTACACCTTC.

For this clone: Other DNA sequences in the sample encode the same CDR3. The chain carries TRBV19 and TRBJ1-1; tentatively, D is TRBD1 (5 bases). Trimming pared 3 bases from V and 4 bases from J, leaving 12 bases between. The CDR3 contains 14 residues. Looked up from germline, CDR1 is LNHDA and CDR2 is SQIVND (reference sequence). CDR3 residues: CASSIGQGSTEAFF. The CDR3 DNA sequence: TGTGCCAGTAGTATCGGGCAGGGTAGCACTGAAGCTTTCTTT.

The CDR3 loop reads CASSAGSDTQYF. The CDR3 coding sequence is TGTGCCAGCAGCGCCGGTTCAGATACGCAGTATTTT. The V gene is TRBV3-1 (or the pseudogene TRBV3-2), the J gene TRBJ2-3, with unresolved D. The CDR3 consists of 12 residues. Germline V gives CDR1 LGHDT, CDR2 YNNKEL (reference sequence). Trimming removed 5 bases at V and 4 bases at J, with 7 bases between.

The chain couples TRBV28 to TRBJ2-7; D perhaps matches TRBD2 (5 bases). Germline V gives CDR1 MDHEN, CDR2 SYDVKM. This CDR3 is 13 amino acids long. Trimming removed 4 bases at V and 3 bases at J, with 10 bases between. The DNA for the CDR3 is TGTGCCAGCAGTTCGGGATCTAGCTACGAGCAGTACTTC. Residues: CASSSGSSYEQYF.

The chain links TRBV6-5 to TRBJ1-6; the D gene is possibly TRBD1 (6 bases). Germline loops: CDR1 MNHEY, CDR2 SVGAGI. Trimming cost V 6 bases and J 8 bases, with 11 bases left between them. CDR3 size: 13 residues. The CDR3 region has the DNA TGTGCCAGCAGGACAGGCAATTATTCACCCCTCCACTTT. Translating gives CASRTGNYSPLHF.

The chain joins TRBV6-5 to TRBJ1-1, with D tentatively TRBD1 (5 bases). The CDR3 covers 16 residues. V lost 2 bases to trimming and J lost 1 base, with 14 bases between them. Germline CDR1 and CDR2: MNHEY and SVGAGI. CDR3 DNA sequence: TGTGCCAGCAGTTACGCAGGGAACACAAGGAACACTGAAGCTTTCTTT. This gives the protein CASSYAGNTRNTEAFF.

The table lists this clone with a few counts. CDR3: CASRRPGTGDEKLFF. CDR3 nucleotides: TGTGCCAGCAGGCGTCCCGGGACAGGGGATGAAAAACTGTTTTTT. The chain combines TRBV2 with TRBJ1-4; 10 nucleotides agree with TRBD1. V was clipped by 6 bases and J by 6 bases; unmatched bases: 7. CDR3 size: 15 residues. Germline V gene data show CDR1 as SNHLY and CDR2 as FYNNEI.

In DNA form, the CDR3 reads TGTGCCAGCAGCGTAGGGCAAGGGACTAGCGGGGGGACAGATACGCAGTATTTT. Its protein product is CASSVGQGTSGGTDTQYF. The chain recombines TRBV9 with TRBJ2-3; TRBD2 matches at 15 bases. The CDR3 is made up of 18 amino acids. Germline loops: CDR1 SGDLS, CDR2 YYNGEE. V lost 0 bases and J lost 3; bases outside the gene matches: 5.

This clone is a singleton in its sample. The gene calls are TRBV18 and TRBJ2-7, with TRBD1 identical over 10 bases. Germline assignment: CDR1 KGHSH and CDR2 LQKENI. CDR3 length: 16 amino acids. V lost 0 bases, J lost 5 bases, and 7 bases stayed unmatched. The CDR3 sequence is CASSPPYGTGDHEQYF. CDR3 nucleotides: TGTGCCAGCTCACCACCGTATGGGACAGGGGACCACGAGCAGTACTTC. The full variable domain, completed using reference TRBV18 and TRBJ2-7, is NAGVMQNPRHLVRRRGQEARLRCSPMKGHSHVYWYRQLPEEGLKFMVYLQKENIIDESGMPKERFSAEFPKEGPSILRIQQVVRGDSAAYFCASSPPYGTGDHEQYFGPGTRLTVT.

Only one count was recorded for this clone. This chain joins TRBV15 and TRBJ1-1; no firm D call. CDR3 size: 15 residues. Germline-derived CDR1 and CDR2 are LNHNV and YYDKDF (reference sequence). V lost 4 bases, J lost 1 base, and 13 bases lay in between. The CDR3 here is CATSTSYGENTEAFF. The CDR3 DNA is TGTGCCACCAGCACGTCGTACGGGGAGAACACTGAAGCTTTCTTT.

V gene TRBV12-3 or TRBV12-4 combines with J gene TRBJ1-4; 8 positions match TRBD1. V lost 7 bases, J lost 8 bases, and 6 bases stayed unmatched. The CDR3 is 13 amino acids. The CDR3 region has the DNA TGTGCCAGCACACAGACAGGGGACGAAAAACTGTTTTTT. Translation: CASTQTGDEKLFF.